Each of the 30 T cell receptor beta chains below was sequenced from the same sample in a study of CD8+ T cells in alopecia areata. The treatment: oral pan-JAK inhibitor, 5-10 mg twice daily. The sequencing template was cDNA reverse transcribed from extracted RNA. The protocol was immunoSEQ multiplex PCR, while the TCRdb copy is restricted to in-frame clones and leaves out a portion. The sample shows around 190,000 clones, 60% of them seen only once. The sample consisted of CD4+ T cells sorted from blood, taken at week 24, from a patient treated with tofacitinib. These TCRs come from a human donor with alopecia areata.

In its sample, this clone was seen once. This chain uses TRBV9 with TRBJ2-1; D possibly uses TRBD1 or TRBD2 (6 bases each). This CDR3 is 15 amino acids long. CDR1 SGDLS and CDR2 YYNGEE come from the germline V gene. V gave up 0 bases and J gave up 4 bases, with 11 bases separating them. The CDR3 region is CASSVGGATYNEQFF. CDR3 sequence (DNA): TGTGCCAGCAGCGTAGGGGGGGCCACATACAATGAGCAGTTCTTC.

In this sample, this clone turned up once. J is TRBJ2-7 and V is TRBV4-3; TRBD2 aligns across 9 bases. The length of the CDR3 is 16 residues. Germline assignment: CDR1 LGHNA and CDR2 YSLEER. V trimming: 6 bases; J trimming: 0 bases; junction bases outside the gene matches: 9. The CDR3 sequence: CASSIAAGGTSYEQYF. The CDR3 nucleotides are TGCGCCAGCAGTATAGCAGCGGGGGGAACCTCCTACGAGCAGTACTTC.

CDR3 amino acids: CASSLRTGAFF. Written as DNA, the CDR3 is TGTGCCAGCAGCTTAAGGACAGGGGCTTTCTTT. The chain joins TRBV7-2 to TRBJ1-1, with 8 nucleotides matching TRBD1. This CDR3 spans 11 amino acids. CDR1 SGHTA and CDR2 FQGNSA come from the germline V gene. V shed 2 bases, J shed 11 bases, and the junction held 1 base outside the gene matches.

In its sample, this clone was seen a few times. V gene TRBV15 combines with J gene TRBJ2-6, with D tentatively TRBD1 (6 bases). The CDR3 runs 16 residues. The V gene lost 8 bases and the J gene lost 0 bases, with 14 bases spanning the gap. Germline V CDR1 and CDR2: LNHNV, YYDKDF (reference sequence). The CDR3 nucleotides read TGTGCCACCGAAGCGGACAGCTTCTCTGGGGCCAACGTCCTGACTTTC. Its translation: CATEADSFSGANVLTF. Full variable domain (remainder filled in from reference TRBV15 and TRBJ2-6): DAMVIQNPRYQVTQFGKPVTLSCSQTLNHNVMYWYQQKSSQAPKLLFHYYDKDFNNEADTPDNFQSRRPNTSFCFLDIRSPGLGDTAMYLCATEADSFSGANVLTFGAGSRLTVL.

This chain connects TRBV29-1 to TRBJ2-2; D gene uncertain. This CDR3 contains 14 residues. Germline V gives CDR1 SQVTM, CDR2 ANQGSEA. The germline V and J ends were trimmed by 4 bases and 0 bases, with 9 bases remaining between them. The CDR3 DNA sequence: TGCAGCGTTGGATGGCAGGCGAACACCGGGGAGCTGTTTTTT. Translated, it gives CSVGWQANTGELFF.

The chain couples TRBV29-1 to TRBJ1-3; D is perhaps TRBD1 (5 bases). V lost 4 bases and J lost 0, with 10 bases in between. The germline CDR1 and CDR2 sequences are SQVTM and ANQGSEA. This CDR3 has 14 amino acids. Here the CDR3 DNA reads TGCAGCGTTGGGGGCTCCTCCTCTGGAAACACCATATATTTT. It is translated as CSVGGSSSGNTIYF.

J is TRBJ1-1 and V is TRBV6-1; 7 bases fit TRBD1. The germline gives CDR1 MNHNS, CDR2 SASEGT. J lost 1 base, V lost 6 bases, and 5 bases had no gene match. The CDR3 spans 14 residues. CDR3 sequence reads: CASRPGGGNTEAFF. The CDR3 DNA reads TGTGCCAGCAGACCAGGGGGTGGGAACACTGAAGCTTTCTTT.

This clone has a single count. J is TRBJ2-1 and V is TRBV7-2; a weak D match, TRBD2 (6 bases). Per germline, CDR1 SGHTA and CDR2 FQGNSA. Trimming removed 5 bases at V and 4 bases at J, with 18 bases between. The CDR3 spans 16 residues. DNA for the CDR3: TGTGCCAGCAGCCAAGGCTTCGGGGGTCGGTACAATGAGCAGTTCTTC. Translated: CASSQGFGGRYNEQFF.

This clone was detected once. This chain links TRBV30 with TRBJ1-4; the D gene is possibly TRBD1 (5 bases). This CDR3 has 14 residues. V lost 3 bases to trimming and J lost 4 bases, with 12 bases between them. The V gene's germline CDR1 is GTSNPN and CDR2 SVGIG (reference sequence). The DNA of the CDR3 is TGTGCCTGGAGAAGGGGCACTAGTAATGAAAAACTGTTTTTT. Translating gives CAWRRGTSNEKLFF.

The chain joins TRBV29-1 to TRBJ1-2; TRBD1 is a possible D gene (6 bases). The CDR3 runs 13 residues. The germline V gene encodes CDR1 SQVTM and CDR2 ANQGSEA. V shed 3 bases and J shed 8 bases, with 16 bases lying between them. The CDR3: CSVDSGTPVGYTF. DNA for the CDR3: TGCAGCGTTGACTCCGGGACACCCGTAGGCTACACCTTC.

This clone was found a few times. The V and J genes are TRBV6-5 and TRBJ1-1; D not resolved. Germline loops: CDR1 MNHEY, CDR2 SVGAGI. The CDR3 spans 15 residues. Trimming cost V 6 bases and J 7 bases, with 21 bases left between them. The CDR3 sequence is CASSPPGFSAGEAFF. As DNA, the CDR3 is TGTGCCAGCAGCCCCCCAGGCTTCTCGGCTGGTGAAGCTTTCTTT.

This sequence joins TRBV2 and TRBJ1-5; D gene unclear. Germline V gene sequence: CDR1 SNHLY, CDR2 FYNNEI. Trimming left V 4 bases short and J 3 bases short, with 10 bases between. This CDR3 contains 14 residues. CDR3 residues: CASSASTTNQPQHF. CDR3 DNA sequence: TGTGCCAGCAGTGCCAGCACCACCAATCAGCCCCAGCATTTT.

The chain combines TRBV7-2 with TRBJ1-1, with 7 bases that match TRBD1. The trim removed 4 bases at V and 4 bases at J, leaving 3 bases unmatched. Germline CDR1 SGHTA, CDR2 FQGNSA. This CDR3 is built from 13 residues. CDR3 residues: CASSWGQSTEAFF. The CDR3 bases are TGTGCCAGCAGCTGGGGACAGAGCACTGAAGCTTTCTTT.

CDR3 DNA: TGTGCCAGCAGGGGGCCACACTCCTACAATGAGCAGTTCTTC. Translated, it gives CASRGPHSYNEQFF. The rearrangement uses TRBV5-6 and TRBJ2-1; possible D gene TRBD1, 5 bases. Germline CDR1 is SGHDT and CDR2 is YYEEEE. This CDR3 region has 14 residues. The germline V and J ends were trimmed by 5 bases and 0 bases, with 9 bases remaining between them.

The rearrangement joins TRBV30 to TRBJ2-6; D might be TRBD1 (7 bases). Trimming removed 1 base at V and 1 base at J, with 11 bases between. Germline values: CDR1 GTSNPN, CDR2 SVGIG (reference sequence). This CDR3 is 16 amino acids long. The CDR3, as DNA: TGTGCCTGGAGTGGCAGGGGGACTTCTGGGGCCAACGTCCTGACTTTC. It yields the protein CAWSGRGTSGANVLTF.

V gene TRBV6-1 combines with J gene TRBJ1-6; D remains ambiguous. V was trimmed by 0 bases and J by 0 bases, leaving 6 bases between them. There are 16 residues in the CDR3. CDR1 MNHNS and CDR2 SASEGT come from the germline V gene. The CDR3 sequence is CASSEAASSYNSPLHF. CDR3 DNA: TGTGCCAGCAGTGAAGCGGCGAGCTCCTATAATTCACCCCTCCACTTT.

The chain uses TRBV5-1 and TRBJ2-2; the match to TRBD2 covers 8 bases. Trimming took 4 bases from V and 2 from J; bases not matched to a gene: 4. Germline loops: CDR1 SGHRS, CDR2 YFSETQ. The CDR3 has 15 residues. CDR3 region: CASSPSGGNTGELFF. In DNA form, the CDR3 reads TGCGCCAGCAGCCCGAGCGGGGGCAACACCGGGGAGCTGTTTTTT.

This clone was counted a single time. This chain uses TRBV4-1 with TRBJ2-4, with D possibly being TRBD1 (6 bases). The CDR3 spans 15 residues. Deletions cut 0 bases from V and 2 bases from J, with 8 bases between. CDR1 MGHRA and CDR2 YSYEKL come from the germline V gene. CDR3 DNA: TGCGCCAGCAGCCAAGATGGGGGCTCCAAAAACATTCAGTACTTC. Translation gives CASSQDGGSKNIQYF.

The chain uses TRBV10-3 and TRBJ2-6; D remains unclear. Trimming shortened V by 0 bases and J by 4 bases, and 10 bases separated the two germline ends. The CDR3 spans 16 residues. The V gene's germline CDR1 is ENHRY and CDR2 SYGVKD. The CDR3 sequence is CAISESFLPGANVLTF. In DNA form, the CDR3 reads TGTGCCATCAGTGAGTCATTCTTGCCAGGGGCCAACGTCCTGACTTTC.

The chain links TRBV10-3 to TRBJ2-5, with a tentative D call TRBD2 (6 bases). The CDR3 has 14 residues. Germline V gives CDR1 ENHRY, CDR2 SYGVKD. Trimming took 0 bases from V and 5 from J, leaving 10 bases between them. DNA for the CDR3: TGTGCCATCAGTGAGTCGTCGGGGAGGGAGACCCAGTACTTC. It codes for CAISESSGRETQYF.

Turning to this clone: A read error may produce the germline difference seen at one junction end. This rearrangement joins TRBV7-2 to TRBJ2-1, with 8 nucleotides matching TRBD2. The germline V gene has CDR1 SGHTA and CDR2 FQGNSA. The CDR3 covers 15 residues. The CDR3 region is CASSLSSGDWNDQFF. The CDR3 nucleotides are TGTGCCAGCAGCTTAAGTAGCGGGGATTGGAATGATCAGTTCTTC.

This rearrangement joins TRBV19 to TRBJ2-1; unclear D gene. The CDR3 spans 14 residues. The germline CDR1 and CDR2 sequences are LNHDA and SQIVND (reference sequence). The V gene lost 7 bases and the J gene lost 0 bases, with 10 bases spanning the gap. CDR3 in DNA: TGTGCCAGTAACTCCCAGAGCTCCTACAATGAGCAGTTCTTC. Translated: CASNSQSSYNEQFF.

This chain joins TRBV29-1 and TRBJ2-7; 10 bases fit TRBD1. In germline, CDR1 is SQVTM, CDR2 ANQGSEA. The CDR3 consists of 15 residues. V was clipped by 6 bases and J by 4 bases; unmatched bases: 12. The CDR3 DNA reads as TGCAGCGTCCTGAAATGGGACAGGGGCCATTACGAGCAGTACTTC. It specifies CSVLKWDRGHYEQYF.

Comments on this clone: Other DNA sequences within the sample encode an identical CDR3. The V and J genes are TRBV4-3 and TRBJ2-3; 7 bases are shared with TRBD2. Trimming took 3 bases from V and 2 from J; bases not matched to a gene: 5. The CDR3 is made up of 15 amino acids. Germline V gene sequence: CDR1 LGHNA, CDR2 YSLEER. CDR3 amino acids: CASSQGREITDTQYF. Here the CDR3 DNA reads TGCGCCAGCAGCCAGGGGCGGGAGATCACAGATACGCAGTATTTT.

V gene TRBV29-1 combines with J gene TRBJ1-2, with TRBD1 as a possible D gene (6 bases). Trimming left V 6 bases short and J 7 bases short, with 18 bases between. The CDR3 sequence is 13 residues long. The germline CDR1 and CDR2 sequences are SQVTM and ANQGSEA. DNA for the CDR3: TGCAGCGTACAACAGGGTATGCGGGTTGGCTACACCTTC. Amino acid sequence: CSVQQGMRVGYTF.

The chain recombines TRBV30 with TRBJ1-1; 9 bases map to TRBD1. Germline V gene sequence: CDR1 GTSNPN, CDR2 SVGIG (reference sequence). Trimming removed 0 bases from V and 3 bases from J; junction bases left unmatched: 5. The CDR3 covers 15 residues. The CDR3 region has the DNA TGTGCCTGGAGTGTACCGGGACAGGGTTACACTGAAGCTTTCTTT. It specifies CAWSVPGQGYTEAFF.

The table lists this clone with a few counts. The gene calls are TRBV29-1 and TRBJ2-7; 10 positions agree with TRBD2. Per the germline V gene, CDR1 is SQVTM and CDR2 is ANQGSEA. This CDR3 has 16 residues. The V segment lost 3 bases and the J segment 2 bases; nucleotides outside the gene matches: 10. This CDR3 is CSVDGASGGRTYEQYF. The CDR3 coding sequence is TGCAGCGTTGATGGCGCTAGCGGGGGCCGTACCTACGAGCAGTACTTC.

V is TRBV7-2 and J is TRBJ2-7, with a tentative D call TRBD2 (7 bases). V dropped 3 bases and J dropped 3 bases, with 9 bases sitting between them. Germline V gene sequence: CDR1 SGHTA, CDR2 FQGNSA. CDR3 length equals 13 residues. DNA of the CDR3: TGTGCCAGCAGCTTGGGGGGGCGCTACGAGCAGTACTTC. This gives the protein CASSLGGRYEQYF.

V usage is TRBV29-1 and J usage is TRBJ2-6; D is unresolved. CDR1 is SQVTM, CDR2 ANQGSEA, per germline. V was trimmed by 7 bases and J by 4 bases, leaving 8 bases between them. This CDR3 comprises 12 residues. The CDR3 bases are TGCAGCGCCATTGAGGGGGCCAACGTCCTGACTTTC. Translated: CSAIEGANVLTF. Using reference TRBV29-1 and TRBJ2-6 for the parts outside the CDR3, the full variable domain is SAVISQKPSRDICQRGTSLTIQCQVDSQVTMMFWYRQQPGQSLTLIATANQGSEATYESGFVIDKFPISRPNLTFSTLTVSNMSPEDSSIYLCSAIEGANVLTFGAGSRLTVL.

In regard to this clone: An end of the junction differs from the germline gene, which may be a read error. For the CDR3, the DNA is TGTGCCAGCAGTCCCGATAAGTGGGCTGAAAAACTGTTTTTT. Translating it yields CASSPDKWAEKLFF. The genes are TRBV10-3 and TRBJ1-4; unclear D gene. The CDR3 sequence is 14 residues long. CDR1 and CDR2 from the germline V gene are ENHRY and SYGVKD.